The rows below give T cell receptor beta chains drawn from one sample of a study of Ad26.COV2.S vaccination and SARS-CoV-2 variants. Only in-frame clones appear in the TCRdb table, and some are missing; sequencing was by immunoSEQ multiplex PCR. Of hundreds of thousands of clones listed, roughly 90% are singletons. The sample here was peripheral blood, taken in a trial of Ad26.COV2.S vaccine versus placebo. The receptors derive from a person between 18 and 60 years old who received the Ad26.COV2.S COVID-19 vaccine or a placebo. The CDR3 runs from the conserved cysteine through the conserved F or W. A D gene is named only where the DNA matches it firmly. Rows may omit the clone size; those that give it use once, few, many or a size class.

clone_size | j_call | d_call | cdr3_length | v_call | cdr3_aa | cdr3_nt
few | TRBJ2-1 | TRBD2 | 14 | TRBV19 | CASSPGGNYNEQFF | TGTGCCAGTAGTCCGGGAGGGAACTACAATGAGCAGTTCTTC
- | TRBJ1-4 | TRBD1 | 14 | TRBV2 | CASFTGATNEKLFF | TGTGCCAGCTTTACAGGGGCAACTAATGAAAAACTGTTTTTT
- | TRBJ2-2 | - | 17 | TRBV19 | CASSIYRGGPNTGELFF | TGTGCCAGTAGTATTTACAGGGGGGGCCCGAACACCGGGGAGCTGTTTTTT
- | TRBJ2-3 | - | 15 | TRBV27 | CASSLFTHRTDTQYF | TGTGCCAGCAGCCTCTTTACTCATCGCACAGATACGCAGTATTTT
once | TRBJ2-7 | - | 13 | TRBV12-3/TRBV12-4 | CASSPAGTYEQYF | TGTGCCAGCAGTCCCGCGGGGACCTACGAGCAGTACTTC
- | TRBJ1-3 | - | 12 | TRBV28 | CASSLFGNTIYF | TGTGCCAGCAGTTTATTCGGAAACACCATATATTTT
- | TRBJ1-5 | - | 15 | TRBV15 | CATSRDRGISQPQHF | TGTGCCACCAGCAGAGACAGAGGGATCTCTCAGCCCCAGCATTTT
- | TRBJ2-3 | TRBD2 | 15 | TRBV19 | CASTALAGVSDTQYF | TGTGCCAGTACCGCGCTAGCGGGGGTTTCAGATACGCAGTATTTT
- | TRBJ1-5 | - | 14 | TRBV4-1 | CASSQRQSNQPQHF | TGCGCCAGCAGCCAACGACAGAGCAATCAGCCCCAGCATTTT
- | TRBJ2-2 | - | 17 | TRBV21-1 | CASREAGGRGNTGELFF | TGTGCCAGCAGAGAAGCGGGGGGACGGGGGAACACCGGGGAGCTGTTTTTT
- | TRBJ1-1 | - | 14 | TRBV5-1 | CASSPQTGNTEAFF | TGCGCCAGCAGCCCCCAAACGGGGAACACTGAAGCTTTCTTT
- | TRBJ1-1 | TRBD1 | 12 | TRBV27 | CATGTGNTEAFF | TGTGCCACCGGGACAGGGAACACTGAAGCTTTCTTT
- | TRBJ2-7 | - | 16 | TRBV28 | CASSSLARALSYEQYF | TGTGCCAGCAGTTCCCTCGCACGGGCCTTGTCCTACGAGCAGTACTTC
- | TRBJ1-4 | - | 15 | TRBV9 | CASSAGGWTNEKLFF | TGTGCCAGCAGTGCGGGGGGGTGGACTAATGAAAAACTGTTTTTT
- | TRBJ1-4 | - | 15 | TRBV24-1 | CATSKTVGGHEKLFF | TGTGCCACCAGTAAAACAGTCGGGGGGCACGAAAAACTGTTTTTT
- | TRBJ2-7 | TRBD1 | 15 | TRBV6-5 | CASRLTGTGGDEQYF | TGTGCCAGCAGACTTACCGGGACAGGTGGCGACGAGCAGTACTTC
- | TRBJ1-1 | - | 15 | TRBV2 | CASSERGTSGTEAFF | TGTGCCAGCAGTGAAAGGGGGACCAGCGGCACTGAAGCTTTCTTT
- | TRBJ1-5 | - | 16 | TRBV6-1 | CASSARGAGSNQPQHF | TGTGCCAGCAGTGCGCGAGGGGCGGGGAGCAATCAGCCCCAGCATTTT
- | TRBJ2-1 | TRBD2 | 13 | TRBV12-3/TRBV12-4 | CASSLSGNNEQFF | TGTGCCAGCAGTCTAAGCGGGAACAATGAGCAGTTCTTC
- | TRBJ2-1 | - | 14 | TRBV29-1 | CSVGFASPYNEQFF | TGCAGCGTTGGTTTCGCGTCCCCTTACAATGAGCAGTTCTTC
- | TRBJ2-3 | - | 16 | TRBV2 | CASSEAASIVPDTQYF | TGTGCCAGCAGTGAAGCGGCTAGCATCGTGCCAGATACGCAGTATTTT
few | TRBJ1-4 | TRBD1 | 15 | TRBV5-1 | CAGRQGVSTNEKLFF | TGCGCCGGTCGACAGGGAGTATCAACTAATGAAAAACTGTTTTTT
- | TRBJ1-2 | TRBD1 | 13 | TRBV6-2/TRBV6-3 | CASSQPDRVSYTF | TGTGCCAGCAGCCAACCCGACAGGGTCAGCTACACCTTC
- | TRBJ1-1 | - | 14 | TRBV16 | CASSQDGANTEAFF | TGTGCCAGCAGCCAAGACGGGGCGAACACTGAAGCTTTCTTT
- | TRBJ1-1 | - | 13 | TRBV30 | CASSVDWDTEAFF | TGTGCCTCCTCCGTTGACTGGGACACTGAAGCTTTCTTT
few | TRBJ2-1 | - | 15 | TRBV9 | CASSVEAAAYNEQFF | TGTGCCAGCAGCGTAGAGGCAGCAGCCTACAATGAGCAGTTCTTC
- | TRBJ1-5 | - | 15 | TRBV4-1 | CASSQGPGNYQPQHF | TGCGCCAGCAGCCAAGGACCCGGGAACTATCAGCCCCAGCATTTT
- | TRBJ1-5 | TRBD1 | 14 | TRBV28 | CASRVDRVNQPQHF | TGTGCCAGCAGAGTCGACAGGGTCAATCAGCCCCAGCATTTT
- | TRBJ2-7 | TRBD1 | 14 | TRBV28 | CASSKDRVPYEQYF | TGTGCCAGCAGTAAGGACAGGGTACCCTACGAGCAGTACTTC
- | TRBJ1-6 | - | 16 | TRBV4-3 | CASSQEAGAAHSPLHF | TGCGCCAGCAGCCAAGAAGCTGGGGCGGCGCATTCACCCCTCCACTTT
few | TRBJ1-1 | TRBD1 | 17 | TRBV10-3 | CAITKGQGAKGGTEAFF | TGTGCCATCACCAAGGGACAGGGGGCAAAGGGTGGCACTGAAGCTTTCTTT